This T cell receptor (beta chain) was sequenced for a study of T cell changes during pregnancy in multiple sclerosis (dated by TCRdb to the late 2010s). Regarding the research as a whole: Changes in the T cell repertoire over the course of pregnancy were examined in this study in women with multiple sclerosis.

A remark on this clone: Its cognate antigen has yet to be identified. Qualities for individual bases were not recorded, and no much larger clone is one base off.

The trim is 4 bases for V and 3 bases for J, with a gap of 9 bases between the germline ends. The CDR3 has 13 amino acids, counting the end cysteine and phenylalanine. The sequence is cut down to CDR3 DNA, 39 bases in frame from base 1. CDR1 and CDR2, looked up from the germline V gene (reference sequence), are LNHNV and YYDKDF. Library preparation employed the immunoSEQ multiplex PCR assay. TCRdb obtained this table from immuneACCESS and retained in-frame rearrangements with V and J assigned. These tables miss some clones; where compared with another copy, unresolved V genes account for less than half of the shortfall, and the remainder is unexplained. The sample profile shows approximately 85,000 clones; approximately 94% of them were found once. Over 2% of the sample belongs to the ten largest clones.

The sample consisted of peripheral blood, taken in the third trimester of pregnancy. This receptor was taken from a female donor with multiple sclerosis, enrolled in a pregnancy study. The V and J segments used are TRBV15 and TRBJ1-1; the D gene is unclear. The CDR3: CATSTRRDTEAFF. The DNA is TGTGCCACCAGCACCCGTCGGGACACTGAAGCTTTCTTT.